This TCR beta chain was recovered during a study of CD4 T cells in relation to SARS-CoV-2 and coronaviruses. Repertoires were generated with immunoSEQ multiplex PCR, while TCRdb's copy carries only in-frame clones and drops some. Counted here are approximately 41,000 clones, over 70% occurring once; the ten biggest clones make up 20%. Naive or memory CD4+ cells were cultured 1:1 with T cell-depleted PBMCs plus CEF. About this clone: Its target is not known.

This CDR3 is 15 amino acids long. Germline CDR1 SGHRS, CDR2 YFSETQ. J lost 7 bases, V lost 5 bases, and 15 bases had no gene match. The TCR comes from an adult with COVID-19. The V and J genes are TRBV5-1 and TRBJ2-7; 7 nucleotides match TRBD2. Sequences were obtained from memory CD4+ T cells from PBMCs, cultured in vitro. The CDR3, as DNA: TGCGCCAGCAGACTCCCGGGACTACAACAAGGGGAGCAGTACTTC. Translating it yields CASRLPGLQQGEQYF. Full variable domain (rest looked up from reference TRBV5-1 and TRBJ2-7): KAGVTQTPRYLIKTRGQQVTLSCSPISGHRSVSWYQQTPGQGLQFLFEYFSETQRNKGNFPGRFSGRQFSNSRSEMNVSTLELGDSALYLCASRLPGLQQGEQYFGPGTRLTVT.